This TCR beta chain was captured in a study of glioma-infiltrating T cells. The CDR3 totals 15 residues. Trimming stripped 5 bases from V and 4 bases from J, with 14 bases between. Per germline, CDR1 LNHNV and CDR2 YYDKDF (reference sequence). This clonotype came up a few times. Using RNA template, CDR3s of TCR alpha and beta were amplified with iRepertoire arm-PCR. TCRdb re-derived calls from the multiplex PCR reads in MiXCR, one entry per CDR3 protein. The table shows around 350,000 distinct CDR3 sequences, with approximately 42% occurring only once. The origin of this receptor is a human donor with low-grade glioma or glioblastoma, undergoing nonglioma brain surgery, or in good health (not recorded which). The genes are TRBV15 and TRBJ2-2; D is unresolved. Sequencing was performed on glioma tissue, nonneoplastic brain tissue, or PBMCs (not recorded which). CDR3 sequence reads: CATSGQLSRTGELFF. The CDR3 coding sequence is TGTGCCACCAGCGGCCAACTTTCCCGCACCGGGGAGCTGTTTTTT.